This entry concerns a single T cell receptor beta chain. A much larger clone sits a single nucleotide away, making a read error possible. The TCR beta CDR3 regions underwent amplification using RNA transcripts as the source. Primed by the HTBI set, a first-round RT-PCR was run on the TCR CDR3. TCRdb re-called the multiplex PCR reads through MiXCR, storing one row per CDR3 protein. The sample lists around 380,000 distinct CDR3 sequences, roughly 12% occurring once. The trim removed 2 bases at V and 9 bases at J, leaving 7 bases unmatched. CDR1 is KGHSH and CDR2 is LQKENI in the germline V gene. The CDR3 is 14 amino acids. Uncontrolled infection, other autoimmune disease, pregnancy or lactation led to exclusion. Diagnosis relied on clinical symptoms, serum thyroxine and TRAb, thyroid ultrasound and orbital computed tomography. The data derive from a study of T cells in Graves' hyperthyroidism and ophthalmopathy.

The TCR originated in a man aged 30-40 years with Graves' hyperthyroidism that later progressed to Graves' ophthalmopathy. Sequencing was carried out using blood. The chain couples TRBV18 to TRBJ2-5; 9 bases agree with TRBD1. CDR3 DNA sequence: TGTGCCAGCTCACCAGGACAGGGGAGGGAGGCCCAGTACTTC. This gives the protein CASSPGQGREAQYF.